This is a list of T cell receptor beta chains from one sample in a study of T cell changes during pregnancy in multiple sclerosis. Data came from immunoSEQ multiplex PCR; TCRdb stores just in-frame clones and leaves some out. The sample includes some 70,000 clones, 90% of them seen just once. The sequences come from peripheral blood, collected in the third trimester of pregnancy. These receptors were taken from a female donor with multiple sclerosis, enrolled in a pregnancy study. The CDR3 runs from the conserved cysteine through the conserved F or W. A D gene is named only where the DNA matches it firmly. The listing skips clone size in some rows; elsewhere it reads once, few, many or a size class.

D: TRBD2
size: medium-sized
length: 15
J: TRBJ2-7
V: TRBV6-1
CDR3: CASSEAPAGGDEQYF
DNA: TGTGCCAGCAGTGAAGCGCCAGCGGGAGGAGACGAGCAGTACTTC

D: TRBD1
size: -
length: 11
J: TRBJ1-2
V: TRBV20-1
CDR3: CSAGQVYGYTF
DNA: TGCAGTGCCGGACAGGTCTATGGCTACACCTTC

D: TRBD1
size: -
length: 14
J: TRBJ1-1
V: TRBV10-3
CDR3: CAISPRTGDTEAFF
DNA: TGTGCCATCAGCCCCAGGACAGGGGACACTGAAGCTTTCTTT

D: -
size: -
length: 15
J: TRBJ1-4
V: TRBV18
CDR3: CASSSTGGANEKLFF
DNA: TGTGCCAGCTCATCCACCGGGGGGGCTAATGAAAAACTGTTTTTT

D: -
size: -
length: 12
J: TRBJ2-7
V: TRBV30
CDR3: CAWNLVGYEQYF
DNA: TGTGCCTGGAATTTGGTCGGCTACGAGCAGTACTTC

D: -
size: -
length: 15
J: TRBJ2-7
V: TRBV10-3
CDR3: CAISDQGKTGYEQYF
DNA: TGTGCCATCAGCGATCAGGGTAAAACTGGCTACGAGCAGTACTTC

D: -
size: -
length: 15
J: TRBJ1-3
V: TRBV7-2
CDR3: CASSPFPRGGNTIYF
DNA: TGTGCCAGCAGCCCCTTCCCCAGGGGTGGAAACACCATATATTTT

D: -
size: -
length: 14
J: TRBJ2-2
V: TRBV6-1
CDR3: CASSEVADTGELFF
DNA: TGTGCCAGCAGTGAAGTTGCGGACACCGGGGAGCTGTTTTTT

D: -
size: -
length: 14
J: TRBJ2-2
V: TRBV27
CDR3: CASTYSRGNGELFF
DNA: TGTGCCAGCACTTACTCTAGGGGAAACGGGGAGCTGTTTTTT

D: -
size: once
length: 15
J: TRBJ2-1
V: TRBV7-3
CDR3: CASSYMLASYNEQFF
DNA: TGTGCCAGCTCATACATGTTAGCCTCCTACAATGAGCAGTTCTTC

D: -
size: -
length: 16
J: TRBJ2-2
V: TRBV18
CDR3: CASSPRSGTNTGELFF
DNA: TGTGCCAGCTCACCACGGTCAGGGACGAACACCGGGGAGCTGTTTTTT

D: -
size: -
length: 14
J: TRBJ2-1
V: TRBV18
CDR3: CASSPGPRDNEQFF
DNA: TGTGCCAGCTCACCCGGACCGAGGGACAATGAGCAGTTCTTC

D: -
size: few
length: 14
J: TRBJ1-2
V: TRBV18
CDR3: CASSLAGRDNGYTF
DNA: TGTGCCAGCTCACTAGCTGGTCGGGACAACGGCTACACCTTC

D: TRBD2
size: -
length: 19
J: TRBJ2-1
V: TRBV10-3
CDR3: CAISVTRFGGRHPFSEQFF
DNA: TGTGCCATCAGTGTAACGCGGTTCGGCGGGAGACATCCATTCAGTGAGCAGTTCTTC

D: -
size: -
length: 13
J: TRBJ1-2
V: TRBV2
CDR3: CASPPLTRYGYTF
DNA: TGTGCCAGCCCACCGCTCACGAGGTATGGCTACACCTTC

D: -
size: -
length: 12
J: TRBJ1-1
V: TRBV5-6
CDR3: CASSLEGTEAFF
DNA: TGTGCCAGCAGCTTGGAGGGGACTGAAGCTTTCTTT

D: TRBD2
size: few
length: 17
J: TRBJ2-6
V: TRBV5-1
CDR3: CASTRLAGEAGANVLTF
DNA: TGCGCCAGCACCCGACTAGCGGGAGAGGCTGGGGCCAACGTCCTGACTTTC

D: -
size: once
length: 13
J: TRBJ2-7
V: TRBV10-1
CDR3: CASSLTGSYEQYF
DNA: TGCGCCAGCAGTCTCACAGGCTCGTACGAGCAGTACTTC

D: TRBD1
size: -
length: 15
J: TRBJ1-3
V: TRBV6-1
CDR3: CASSIQGVTGNTIYF
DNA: TGTGCCAGCAGTATACAGGGGGTAACTGGAAACACCATATATTTT

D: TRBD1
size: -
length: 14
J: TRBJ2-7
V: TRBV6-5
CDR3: CASGRTGGRDEQYF
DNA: TGTGCCAGCGGACGGACAGGGGGCAGGGACGAGCAGTACTTC

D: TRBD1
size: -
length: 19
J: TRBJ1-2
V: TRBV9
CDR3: CASSVGIGVRDRGAYGYTF
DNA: TGTGCCAGCAGCGTAGGCATTGGAGTGAGGGACAGGGGAGCCTATGGCTACACCTTC

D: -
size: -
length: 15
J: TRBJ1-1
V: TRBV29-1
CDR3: CSVGTRKGEGTEAFF
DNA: TGCAGCGTTGGAACTCGGAAGGGGGAGGGCACTGAAGCTTTCTTT

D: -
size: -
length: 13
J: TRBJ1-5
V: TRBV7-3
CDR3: CASSLWSNQPQHF
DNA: TGTGCCAGCAGCCTATGGAGCAATCAGCCCCAGCATTTT

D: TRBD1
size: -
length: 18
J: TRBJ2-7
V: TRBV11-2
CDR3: CASSLLGQGETTVYEQYF
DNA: TGTGCCAGCAGCCTTCTGGGACAGGGTGAAACCACAGTTTACGAGCAGTACTTC

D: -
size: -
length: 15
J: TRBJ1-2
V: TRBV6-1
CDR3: CASWRISPPGYGYTF
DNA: TGTGCCAGCTGGCGGATATCCCCCCCCGGATATGGCTACACCTTC

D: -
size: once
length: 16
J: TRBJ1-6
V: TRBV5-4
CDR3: CASSLDSDLRGSPLHF
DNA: TGTGCCAGCAGCTTGGACTCGGATCTCAGGGGTTCACCCCTCCACTTT

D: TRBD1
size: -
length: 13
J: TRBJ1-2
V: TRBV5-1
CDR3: CASSEGAGYGYTF
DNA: TGCGCCAGCAGCGAGGGGGCGGGCTATGGCTACACCTTC

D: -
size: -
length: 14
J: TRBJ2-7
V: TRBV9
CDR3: CASSVEARAYEQYF
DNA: TGTGCCAGCAGCGTAGAAGCGAGGGCCTACGAGCAGTACTTC

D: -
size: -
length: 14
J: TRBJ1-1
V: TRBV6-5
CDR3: CASSPRQTATEAFF
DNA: TGTGCCAGCAGTCCGCGACAGACGGCCACTGAAGCTTTCTTT

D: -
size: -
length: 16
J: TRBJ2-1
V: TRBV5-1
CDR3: CASNHGERGIYNEQFF
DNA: TGCGCCAGCAACCACGGCGAACGGGGGATCTACAATGAGCAGTTCTTC

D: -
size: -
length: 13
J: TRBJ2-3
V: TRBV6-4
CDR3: CASSDYQDNTQYF
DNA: TGTGCCAGCAGTGACTATCAGGACAATACGCAGTATTTT

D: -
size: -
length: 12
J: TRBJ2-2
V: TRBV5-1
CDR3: CASRLSIGELFF
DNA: TGCGCCAGCCGCCTTAGCATCGGGGAGCTGTTTTTT

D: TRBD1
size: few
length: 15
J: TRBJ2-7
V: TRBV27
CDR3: CASSSLGDRSYEQYF
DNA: TGTGCCAGCAGTTCATTGGGGGACAGATCCTACGAGCAGTACTTC

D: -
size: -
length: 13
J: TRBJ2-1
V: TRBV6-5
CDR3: CASEGSPNNEQFF
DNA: TGTGCCAGCGAGGGATCCCCTAACAATGAGCAGTTCTTC

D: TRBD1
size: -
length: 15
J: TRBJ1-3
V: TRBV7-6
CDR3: CASSPQGAGGNTIYF
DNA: TGTGCCAGCAGCCCACAGGGGGCAGGTGGAAACACCATATATTTT

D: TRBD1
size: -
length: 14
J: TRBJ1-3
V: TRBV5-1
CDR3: CASSTGQLGNTIYF
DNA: TGCGCCAGCAGCACGGGACAGCTTGGAAACACCATATATTTT

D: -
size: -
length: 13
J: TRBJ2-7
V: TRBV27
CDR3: CASSREVGYEQYF
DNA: TGTGCCAGCAGTAGGGAGGTTGGCTACGAGCAGTACTTC

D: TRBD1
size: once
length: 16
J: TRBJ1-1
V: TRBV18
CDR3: CASSPNRGMDSTEAFF
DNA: TGTGCCAGCTCACCCAACAGGGGAATGGATAGCACTGAAGCTTTCTTT

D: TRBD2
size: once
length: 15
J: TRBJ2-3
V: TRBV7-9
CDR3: CASSTGTISTDTQYF
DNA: TGTGCCAGCAGCACCGGGACTATAAGCACAGATACGCAGTATTTT

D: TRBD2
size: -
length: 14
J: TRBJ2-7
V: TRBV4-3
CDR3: CASSRGLAYYEQYF
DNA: TGCGCCAGCAGTAGAGGACTAGCATACTACGAGCAGTACTTC

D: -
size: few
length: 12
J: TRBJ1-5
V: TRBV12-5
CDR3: CASDSSNQPQHF
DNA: TGTGCTAGTGACAGTAGCAATCAGCCCCAGCATTTT